A single sample is the source of the 20 T cell receptor beta chains below, sequenced in a study of cytomegalovirus exposure and HLA in healthy donors. A multiplex PCR was run with 60 Vbeta primers and 13 Jbeta primers. The protocol was immunoSEQ multiplex PCR, while the TCRdb copy is restricted to in-frame clones and leaves out a portion. The sample contains about 97,000 clones, about four fifths of which appear only once. The sequenced material came from PBMCs. The receptors derive from a male donor in good health and CMV-seropositive.

This chain's CDR3 is CASSRQGAAFF. CDR3 bases: TGTGCCAGCTCCAGGCAGGGGGCAGCTTTCTTT. The chain has TRBV5-8 and TRBJ1-1; 8 bases map to TRBD1. V lost 7 bases to trimming and J lost 10 bases; unmatched junction nucleotides: 6. Germline CDR1 reads SGHTS; CDR2 reads YDEGEE. The CDR3 runs to 11 residues.

The CDR3 region has the DNA TGTGCCAGTAGTATTGGGACAGGGTTGGACGAGCAGTACTTC. Translating it yields CASSIGTGLDEQYF. This chain links TRBV19 with TRBJ2-7; 9 bases are shared with TRBD1. Germline V lookup: CDR1 LNHDA, CDR2 SQIVND (reference sequence). There are 14 residues in the CDR3. The trim removed 3 bases at V and 5 bases at J, leaving 5 bases unmatched.

Many counts were recorded for this clone. The V and J genes are TRBV4-3 and TRBJ1-6, with 8 bases lining up with TRBD1. The germline V gene has CDR1 LGHNA and CDR2 YSLEER. Trimming at V came to 4 bases and at J to 6 bases, leaving 14 bases not matched to a gene. The CDR3 extends over 18 amino acids. The CDR3: CASSRSIKDRGPNSPLHF. The CDR3 nucleotides are TGCGCCAGCAGCCGATCAATTAAAGACAGGGGTCCTAATTCACCCCTCCACTTT.

This clone was seen only a few times. The genes are TRBV5-5 and TRBJ1-5; the match to TRBD1 covers 7 bases. Trimming removed 4 bases from V and 1 base from J; junction bases left unmatched: 8. CDR1 and CDR2 (germline): SGHKS, YYEKEE (reference sequence). The length of the CDR3 is 16 residues. The CDR3 loop reads CASSQNTGVSNQPQHF. In DNA form, the CDR3 reads TGTGCCAGCAGCCAAAATACAGGGGTCAGCAATCAGCCCCAGCATTTT.

With regard to this clone: One end of the junction fails to match germline, which may point to a read error. The J gene is TRBJ2-2, the V gene TRBV5-6; 7 positions agree with TRBD1. Germline loops: CDR1 SGHDT, CDR2 YYEEEE. The CDR3 totals 15 residues. The CDR3 sequence is CASSRPGTDTVELFF. In DNA form, the CDR3 reads TGTGCCAGCAGCCGACCCGGGACAGACACCGTGGAGCTGTTTTTT.

V and J are TRBV25-1 and TRBJ1-6; a possible D gene is TRBD1 (6 bases). V was pared by 3 bases and J by 4 bases, with 7 bases between. Germline CDR1 reads MGHDK; CDR2 reads SYGVNS. The CDR3 loop spans 14 amino acids. CDR3 nucleotides: TGTGCCAGCAGTGAGGGGGCGTATAATTCACCCCTCCACTTT. This gives the protein CASSEGAYNSPLHF.

The chain joins TRBV5-1 to TRBJ1-2, with TRBD1 matching 11 bases. The CDR3 sequence is 16 residues long. Germline CDR1 SGHRS, CDR2 YFSETQ. Trimming cost V 4 bases and J 4 bases; bases outside gene matches: 9. The CDR3 sequence: CASSPGGTGGSYGYTF. The CDR3 region has the DNA TGCGCCAGCAGCCCGGGAGGGACAGGGGGGTCCTATGGCTACACCTTC.

The chain has TRBV5-4 and TRBJ1-2; 8 bases map to TRBD1. Germline V gene lookup returns CDR1 SGHNT and CDR2 YYREEE (reference sequence). This CDR3 comprises 15 residues. Trimming cost V 0 bases and J 4 bases; bases outside gene matches: 5. The CDR3 DNA follows: TGTGCCAGCAGCTTGGGGGACAGGCGTGGCTATGGCTACACCTTC. Its protein is CASSLGDRRGYGYTF.

The genes are TRBV5-1 and TRBJ1-3, with D perhaps TRBD1 (5 bases). The CDR3 runs 15 residues. Germline assignment: CDR1 SGHRS and CDR2 YFSETQ. Between the trimmed V and J ends, which lost 4 bases and 0 bases, there was a span of 11 bases. The CDR3 here is CASSPTVRSGNTIYF. The CDR3 DNA follows: TGCGCCAGCAGCCCGACAGTGCGCTCTGGAAACACCATATATTTT.

The rearrangement joins TRBV7-9 to TRBJ1-6; the D gene is possibly TRBD1 (6 bases). This CDR3 is 14 amino acids long. V shed 4 bases and J shed 6 bases, with 10 bases lying between them. CDR1 and CDR2 from the germline V gene are SEHNR and FQNEAQ (reference sequence). The DNA of the CDR3 is TGTGCCAGCAGCTCAGACAGGTTTAATTCACCCCTCCACTTT. Protein: CASSSDRFNSPLHF.

J is TRBJ2-4 and V is TRBV13, with D possibly being TRBD1 (6 bases). CDR1 is PRHDT, CDR2 FYEKMQ, per germline (reference sequence). The CDR3 contains 14 residues. The germline V and J ends were trimmed by 2 bases and 6 bases, with 11 bases remaining between them. CDR3 DNA sequence: TGTGCCAGCAGCTTAACGTCACAGGGAAACATTCAGTACTTC. This codes for CASSLTSQGNIQYF.

The V and J genes are TRBV28 and TRBJ2-7, with TRBD1 matching 10 bases. The CDR3 length is 14 residues. Trimming removed 4 bases from V and 3 bases from J; junction bases left unmatched: 3. Germline assignment: CDR1 MDHEN and CDR2 SYDVKM. The DNA for the CDR3 is TGTGCCAGCAGTTCGGGACAGGGGAACTACGAGCAGTACTTC. Its translation is CASSSGQGNYEQYF.

This chain joins TRBV30 and TRBJ1-6; TRBD1 matches at 7 bases. Unmatched junction bases numbered 12, after V lost 3 bases and J lost 7 bases. Germline V gives CDR1 GTSNPN, CDR2 SVGIG (reference sequence). There are 16 residues in the CDR3. The CDR3 protein is CAWRRPGTADNSPLHF. CDR3 coding DNA: TGTGCCTGGAGGAGACCCGGGACAGCAGACAATTCACCCCTCCACTTT.

This clone has a handful of counts. The chain recombines TRBV7-9 with TRBJ1-5; 9 bases are a match to TRBD1. V was pared by 5 bases and J by 2 bases, with 7 bases of the junction left unmatched. The CDR3 covers 16 residues. From germline, CDR1 is SEHNR and CDR2 FQNEAQ (reference sequence). The CDR3 bases are TGTGCCAGCAGCCCGGACAGGGGAGGTGGCAATCAGCCCCAGCATTTT. It is translated as CASSPDRGGGNQPQHF.

The chain combines TRBV5-4 with TRBJ1-6; D gene unclear. The CDR3 totals 13 residues. The V and J ends lost 4 bases and 6 bases respectively, with 8 bases between them. Germline assignment: CDR1 SGHNT and CDR2 YYREEE (reference sequence). CDR3: CASSPTGNSPLHF. CDR3 nucleotide sequence: TGTGCCAGCAGCCCCACCGGTAATTCACCCCTCCACTTT.

This chain links TRBV7-9 with TRBJ2-5, with 10 bases matching TRBD1. Germline V lookup: CDR1 SEHNR, CDR2 FQNEAQ (reference sequence). The CDR3 contains 16 residues. The trim removed 5 bases at V and 2 bases at J, leaving 8 bases unmatched. The DNA for the CDR3 is TGTGCCAGCAGCCAGACCCGGGACAGGGGTCAAGAGACCCAGTACTTC. Amino acid sequence: CASSQTRDRGQETQYF.

The count of this clone is one. CDR3 DNA: TGTGCCAGCAGTAGGGACAGGGAGGACACCGGGGAGCTGTTTTTT. It translates to CASSRDREDTGELFF. The V call is TRBV2, the J call TRBJ2-2; 9 bases are shared with TRBD1. There are 15 residues in the CDR3. V was clipped by 5 bases and J by 3 bases; unmatched bases: 4. In germline, CDR1 is SNHLY, CDR2 FYNNEI.

DNA of the CDR3: TGTGCCCAGGGCCCCTATACCGGCGGGGAGCTGTTTTTT. Translating gives CAQGPYTGGELFF. The chain links TRBV30 to TRBJ2-2; TRBD1 might be the D (5 bases). CDR1 GTSNPN and CDR2 SVGIG come from the germline V gene (reference sequence). There are 13 residues in the CDR3. Trimming left V 8 bases short and J 7 bases short, with 17 bases between.

The chain couples TRBV11-3 to TRBJ2-2; D is unclear. The CDR3 totals 12 residues. Trimming pared 5 bases from V and 2 bases from J, leaving 3 bases between. Per the germline V gene, CDR1 is SGHNT and CDR2 is YENEEA. In nucleotides, the CDR3 is TGTGCCAGCAGCGTAAACACCGGGGAGCTGTTTTTT. It specifies CASSVNTGELFF.

The chain employs TRBV4-3 and TRBJ1-1; D may be TRBD1 (5 bases). Deletions cut 0 bases from V and 5 bases from J, with 16 bases between. In germline, CDR1 is LGHNA, CDR2 YSLEER. The CDR3 sequence is 16 residues long. CDR3 bases: TGCGCCAGCAGCCAAGATTTCAGGGTAGGAGGGACTGAAGCTTTCTTT. Amino acids: CASSQDFRVGGTEAFF.